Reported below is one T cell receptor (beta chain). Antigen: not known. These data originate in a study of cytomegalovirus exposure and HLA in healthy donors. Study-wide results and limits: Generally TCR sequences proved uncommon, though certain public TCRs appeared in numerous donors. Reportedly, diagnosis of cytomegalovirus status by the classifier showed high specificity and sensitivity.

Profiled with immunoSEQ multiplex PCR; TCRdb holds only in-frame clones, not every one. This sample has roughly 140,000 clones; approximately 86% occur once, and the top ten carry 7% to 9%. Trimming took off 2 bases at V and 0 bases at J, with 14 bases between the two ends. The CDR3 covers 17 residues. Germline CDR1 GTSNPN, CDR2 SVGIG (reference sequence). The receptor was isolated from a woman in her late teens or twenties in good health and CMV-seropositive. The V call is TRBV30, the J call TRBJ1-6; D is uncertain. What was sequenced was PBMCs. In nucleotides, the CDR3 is TGTGCCTGGAGTCCGTGGACTGTTAGCTCCTATAATTCACCCCTCCACTTT. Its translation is CAWSPWTVSSYNSPLHF.